Shown below are 10 T cell receptor beta chains from a single sample sequenced in a study of cytotoxic CD8 clonotypes in ibrutinib-treated CLL. Repertoires were generated with immunoSEQ multiplex PCR, while TCRdb's copy carries only in-frame clones and drops some. Among about 130,000 clones listed, around 80% were seen once. Sample: PBMCs, taken after 24 months of ibrutinib treatment. These receptors came from a human donor with chronic lymphocytic leukemia.

This chain links TRBV29-1 with TRBJ2-1; D gene uncertain. Germline CDR1 reads SQVTM; CDR2 reads ANQGSEA. This CDR3 spans 12 amino acids. V was cut by 5 bases and J by 5 bases, with 10 bases left in between. DNA of the CDR3: TGCAGCGTTAAGACAACCCACAATGAGCAGTTCTTC. This encodes CSVKTTHNEQFF.

V gene TRBV7-2 combines with J gene TRBJ2-7; D possibly corresponds to TRBD1 (6 bases). The germline CDR1 and CDR2 sequences are SGHTA and FQGNSA. V lost 3 bases, J lost 3 bases, and 9 bases lay in between. CDR3 length equals 13 residues. The CDR3 DNA sequence: TGTGCCAGCAGCTTGACACAGGGCTACGAGCAGTACTTC. Its protein is CASSLTQGYEQYF. Drawing the rest from reference TRBV7-2 and TRBJ2-7, the complete variable domain is GAGVSQSPSNKVTEKGKDVELRCDPISGHTALYWYRQSLGQGLEFLIYFQGNSAPDKSGLPSDRFSAERTGGSVSTLTIQRTQQEDSAVYLCASSLTQGYEQYFGPGTRLTVT.

The J gene is TRBJ2-7, the V gene TRBV27; 7 positions match TRBD1. This CDR3 has 14 amino acids. The J segment lost 2 bases and the V segment lost 6 bases, leaving 7 bases of the junction unmatched. Germline V gene data show CDR1 as MNHEY and CDR2 as SMNVEV (reference sequence). The CDR3 is CASRKQQGTYEQYF. DNA for the CDR3: TGTGCCAGCAGAAAACAACAGGGGACCTACGAGCAGTACTTC.

The chain uses TRBV2 and TRBJ2-7; 10 bases are shared with TRBD1. The CDR3 runs to 13 residues. Trimming removed 6 bases from V and 9 bases from J; junction bases left unmatched: 8. CDR1 SNHLY and CDR2 FYNNEI come from the germline V gene. This CDR3 reads CASSAGTGAVQYF. CDR3 coding DNA: TGTGCCAGCAGCGCCGGGACAGGGGCGGTGCAGTACTTC.

The chain links TRBV5-4 to TRBJ1-1; 10 bases are shared with TRBD1. Germline V gene lookup returns CDR1 SGHNT and CDR2 YYREEE (reference sequence). V shed 4 bases and J 4 bases; nucleotides not matched to a gene: 7. This CDR3 contains 15 residues. This CDR3 is CASSPRQGAGTEAFF. For the CDR3, the DNA is TGTGCCAGCAGCCCCCGACAGGGGGCGGGCACTGAAGCTTTCTTT.

In this sample, this clone turned up once. The V and J genes are TRBV9 and TRBJ2-7; D ambiguous. CDR1 is SGDLS and CDR2 is YYNGEE in the germline V gene. V lost 0 bases and J lost 6, with 10 bases in between. CDR3 length: 13 residues. DNA of the CDR3: TGTGCCAGCAGCGTAGCTGGTCTGACCGAGCAGTACTTC. Its protein product is CASSVAGLTEQYF. Full variable domain (missing parts from reference TRBV9 and TRBJ2-7): DSGVTQTPKHLITATGQRVTLRCSPRSGDLSVYWYQQSLDQGLQFLIQYYNGEERAKGNILERFSAQQFPDLHSELNLSSLELGDSALYFCASSVAGLTEQYFGPGTRLTVT.

This clone was found a few times. V and J are TRBV5-1 and TRBJ2-3; possible D gene TRBD2, 7 bases. CDR3 length equals 15 residues. Germline V gene sequence: CDR1 SGHRS, CDR2 YFSETQ. V lost 4 bases and J lost 6, with 18 bases in between. This CDR3 is CASSPTLGGADTQYF. The CDR3 nucleotides are TGCGCCAGCAGCCCAACATTGGGGGGGGCTGATACGCAGTATTTT.

The chain joins TRBV7-2 to TRBJ2-7; D gene ambiguous. V lost 1 base and J 1 base, leaving 11 bases between the germline ends. The CDR3 sequence is 15 residues long. CDR1 and CDR2 (germline): SGHTA, FQGNSA. The CDR3 loop is CASSLDYGQSYEQYF. CDR3 in DNA: TGTGCCAGCAGCTTAGACTACGGGCAATCCTACGAGCAGTACTTC.

The J gene is TRBJ2-3, the V gene TRBV10-1, with 10 bases aligning to TRBD2. The CDR3 spans 16 residues. Germline CDR1 and CDR2: WNHNN and SYGVQD (reference sequence). Trimming cost V 2 bases and J 2 bases; bases outside gene matches: 4. CDR3 bases: TGCGCCAGCAGTGAGGTAGCGGGGGGACTCACAGATACGCAGTATTTT. Its protein product is CASSEVAGGLTDTQYF.

V gene TRBV5-1 combines with J gene TRBJ2-7, with a weak D call TRBD1 (6 bases). This CDR3 is built from 13 residues. CDR1 and CDR2 (germline): SGHRS, YFSETQ. The V and J ends lost 3 bases and 3 bases respectively, with 10 bases between them. CDR3 bases: TGCGCCAGCAGCTCCCGGACAGACTACGAGCAGTACTTC. It translates to CASSSRTDYEQYF.